Listed below are T cell receptor beta chains from one sample, sequenced in a study of Ad26.COV2.S vaccination and SARS-CoV-2 variants. Method: immunoSEQ multiplex PCR; TCRdb's copy keeps in-frame clones and lacks some. This sample carries 510,000 or so clones, 87% of them seen once, and the ten largest clones take roughly 13%. The starting material was peripheral blood, obtained in a trial of Ad26.COV2.S vaccine versus placebo. The origin of the receptors is a person aged 18 to 59 who received the Ad26.COV2.S COVID-19 vaccine or a placebo. The CDR3 runs from the conserved cysteine through the conserved F or W. D genes are given only for firm matches. Some rows have no size entry. The others give once, few or many, or a class for an expanded clone.

d_gene | j_gene | v_gene | abundance | CDR3nt | CDR3aa
TRBD1 | TRBJ1-1 | TRBV28 | - | TGTGCCAGCAATCCCCACCGGGACAGGGCTGAAGCTTTCTTT | CASNPHRDRAEAFF
TRBD2 | TRBJ2-2 | TRBV7-9 | - | TGTGCCAGCCGGGCAGGAGAACCGGGACTAGCGGGAAGAGGCGGGGAGCTGTTTTTT | CASRAGEPGLAGRGGELFF
TRBD1 | TRBJ2-7 | TRBV5-1 | once | TGCGCCAGCAGTATGACAGGGGACGACGAGCAGTACTTC | CASSMTGDDEQYF
TRBD2 | TRBJ2-7 | TRBV14 | - | TGTGCCAGCAGCCAAGGCGCGGCGGGAGGCTCCTACGAGCAGTACTTC | CASSQGAAGGSYEQYF
- | TRBJ2-7 | TRBV6-2/TRBV6-3 | - | TGTGCCAGCAGTTACTGGCAGGGGCTGTTTTCCGACGAGCAGTACTTC | CASSYWQGLFSDEQYF
- | TRBJ2-5 | TRBV27 | - | TGTGCCAGCAGTCTATCCTCCCCCAGGGAGACCCAGTACTTC | CASSLSSPRETQYF
- | TRBJ1-4 | TRBV28 | - | TGTGCCAGCAGTTTGGGACCGGGGGAAAAACTGTTTTTT | CASSLGPGEKLFF
- | TRBJ2-2 | TRBV5-1 | - | TGCGCCAGCAGCCCTCTGGGGGATGGCGGGGAGCTGTTTTTT | CASSPLGDGGELFF
TRBD1 | TRBJ2-3 | TRBV2 | - | TGTGCCAGCAGTCCCGGGACAGGGCTTATCAGCACAGATACGCAGTATTTT | CASSPGTGLISTDTQYF
TRBD2 | TRBJ2-5 | TRBV28 | - | TGTGCCAGCAGTCTACGGACTAGGTCGGAGACCCAGTACTTC | CASSLRTRSETQYF
- | TRBJ1-5 | TRBV19 | - | TGTGCCAGTAGTATAGGAGGGGGGCGATTGGGCGATCAGCCCCAGCATTTT | CASSIGGGRLGDQPQHF
- | TRBJ2-7 | TRBV7-9 | few | TGTGCCAGCACCCCCCTGGGGCGTTCCGAGCAGTACTTC | CASTPLGRSEQYF
TRBD2 | TRBJ2-1 | TRBV28 | - | TGTGCCAGCAGTTTATTTCTCCTAGCGGGCAATGAGCAGTTCTTC | CASSLFLLAGNEQFF
TRBD2 | TRBJ2-3 | TRBV15 | - | TGTGCCACCAGCAGAGCTCCTAGCGGGAGAACAGATACGCAGTATTTT | CATSRAPSGRTDTQYF
- | TRBJ1-2 | TRBV29-1 | - | TGCAGCGCCGGGGAGATAGGGTGGGGAAACTATGGCTACACCTTC | CSAGEIGWGNYGYTF
- | TRBJ1-4 | TRBV11-2 | - | TGTGCCAGCAGCCCCTTTTCCGGGACGGATAATGAAAAACTGTTTTTT | CASSPFSGTDNEKLFF
- | TRBJ2-3 | TRBV6-5 | - | TGTGCCAGCGCGTTGGGCCGCTCCAGCACAGATACGCAGTATTTT | CASALGRSSTDTQYF
- | TRBJ2-5 | TRBV28 | - | TGTGCCACTCAAGAGACCCAGTACTTC | CATQETQYF
TRBD2 | TRBJ2-3 | TRBV11-2 | - | TGTGCCAGCAGCTCCTCCGGGACTAGCGGGATGCAGTATTTT | CASSSSGTSGMQYF
- | TRBJ1-2 | TRBV29-1 | once | TGCAGCGTTGTCCTTGGTTTGATGGGAGACTATGGCTACACCTTC | CSVVLGLMGDYGYTF
TRBD2 | TRBJ2-1 | TRBV4-3 | - | TGCGCCAGCAGCCGCCTTAGCGGGCCCAGAGGTAATGAGCAGTTCTTC | CASSRLSGPRGNEQFF
- | TRBJ2-2 | TRBV11-2 | - | TGTGCCAGCAGCTTAGCCGACTGGGGTGGGGAGCTGTTTTTT | CASSLADWGGELFF
- | TRBJ2-2 | TRBV30 | - | TGTGCCGGCCGACTGAACACCGGGGAGCTGTTTTTT | CAGRLNTGELFF
TRBD2 | TRBJ2-1 | TRBV12-3/TRBV12-4 | - | TGTGCCAGCGGGAAGCGGGAGGGCAATGAGCAGTTCTTC | CASGKREGNEQFF
- | TRBJ1-4 | TRBV7-9 | few | TGTGCCAGCAGCTTAGGGTTTACGCGGGGCACAAGACTAAATGAAAAACTGTTTTTT | CASSLGFTRGTRLNEKLFF
- | TRBJ2-2 | TRBV7-7 | - | TGTGCTAGCAGCTTAGGAATAAACACCGGGGAGCTGTTTTTT | CASSLGINTGELFF
TRBD2 | TRBJ2-1 | TRBV5-1 | - | TGCGCCAGCAGCCCCGGGGGGGAGAACCCCTACAATGAGCAGTTCTTC | CASSPGGENPYNEQFF
- | TRBJ2-4 | TRBV5-1 | - | TGCGCCAGTGCGACGTCTAGTAGGGGAAACATTCAGTACTTC | CASATSSRGNIQYF
- | TRBJ2-2 | TRBV16 | - | TGTGCCAGCAGCCAATCGGGGCCCGGGGAGCTGTTTTTT | CASSQSGPGELFF
TRBD2 | TRBJ2-1 | TRBV2 | - | TGTGCCAGCAGTCCCGCTAGCGGCTCCTACAATGAGCAGTTCTTC | CASSPASGSYNEQFF
TRBD1 | TRBJ2-1 | TRBV12-3/TRBV12-4 | - | TGTGCCAGCAGAATGACAGGGGTCGGTGAGCAGTTCTTC | CASRMTGVGEQFF
- | TRBJ1-2 | TRBV4-2 | - | TGTGCCAGCAGCCGAGGACAGACCTATGGCTACACCTTC | CASSRGQTYGYTF
TRBD1 | TRBJ2-1 | TRBV19 | - | TGTGCCAGTAGTATAATCCTGAGTGAGACAGGGGCTACTGGGGGGTTCTTC | CASSIILSETGATGGFF
- | TRBJ1-5 | TRBV6-2/TRBV6-3 | - | TGTGCCAGCAGTAGGGACCTGGGGCAGCCCCAGCATTTT | CASSRDLGQPQHF
- | TRBJ2-1 | TRBV13 | - | TGTGCCAGCAGCTTTCAGGGGATCCATGAGCAGTTCTTC | CASSFQGIHEQFF
TRBD2 | TRBJ2-3 | TRBV7-9 | - | TGTGCCAGCAGCCCGCCCGGGACTTCGGGAGGTCCGATTAGGCAGTATTTT | CASSPPGTSGGPIRQYF
TRBD1 | TRBJ1-1 | TRBV27 | once | TGTGCCAGCTTCTTCCAGGGGGTAGGGACTGAAGCTTTCTTT | CASFFQGVGTEAFF
- | TRBJ1-1 | TRBV3-1/TRBV3-2 | - | TGTGCCAGCAGCCTCCGGGGGGCCACTGAAGCTTTCTTT | CASSLRGATEAFF
- | TRBJ1-1 | TRBV27 | - | TGTGCCAGTAAAATTGGGGGGCGTGGGTTAGAAGCTTTCTTT | CASKIGGRGLEAFF